The rows below give T cell receptor beta chains drawn from one sample of a study of blood T cell repertoires in COVID-19. The repertoire was sequenced with immunoSEQ multiplex PCR; TCRdb's copy has only in-frame clones and lacks some. The table includes approximately 230,000 clones, around four fifths detected once. Sequencing was done on a sample of peripheral blood. The receptors were sampled from an elderly man with acute or convalescent COVID-19. Each CDR3 is given with its conserved first and last residue. A D gene is named only where the DNA matches it firmly. For some rows the clone size is stated as once, few or many, or as a class when expanded; others skip it.

>-|TRBJ1-2|13|TRBV11-2|-
TGTGCCAGCAGCTTCCGGACAGAAGAAGGCTACACCTTC
CASSFRTEEGYTF
>-|TRBJ2-2|13|TRBV30|TRBD1
TGTGCCTGGGAGACAGGGTTGGTAGGGGAGCTGTTTTTT
CAWETGLVGELFF
>-|TRBJ2-1|17|TRBV29-1|TRBD2
TGCAGCGTCCCAGCCACCTTAGCGGGGGGACCCTACAATGAGCAGTTCTTC
CSVPATLAGGPYNEQFF
>-|TRBJ2-2|15|TRBV27|-
TGTGCCAGCAGGCAGGGAATAGTGGGAACCGGGGAGCTGTTTTTT
CASRQGIVGTGELFF
>-|TRBJ1-1|13|TRBV10-3|TRBD1
TGTGCCACCACAGGGGATGTGGACACTGAAGCTTTCTTT
CATTGDVDTEAFF
>-|TRBJ2-3|14|TRBV14|TRBD1
TGTGCCAGCAGCCCAACCGGGACAGGAGCTTCTCGGGATTTT
CASSPTGTGASRDF
>-|TRBJ2-7|18|TRBV9|-
TGTGCCAGCAGCGCGACGATACAAAGCGGCTCAGGCACCTACGAGCAGTACTTC
CASSATIQSGSGTYEQYF
>once|TRBJ2-5|15|TRBV4-1|TRBD1
TGCGCCAGCAGCCATACGGACAGGGATGGAGAGACCCAGTACTTC
CASSHTDRDGETQYF
>-|TRBJ2-4|13|TRBV3-1/TRBV3-2|-
TGTGCCAGCAGCCATGGGGCAGAAAACATTCAGTACTTC
CASSHGAENIQYF
>-|TRBJ1-2|15|TRBV10-3|-
TGTGCCATCAGTGATCAGGGCTCCGGGTCCTATGGCTACACCTTC
CAISDQGSGSYGYTF
>-|TRBJ1-3|16|TRBV5-1|TRBD1
TGCGCCAGCAGCGAACAGGGGGCGAAATCTGGAAACACCATATATTTT
CASSEQGAKSGNTIYF
>-|TRBJ2-3|16|TRBV5-4|TRBD2
TGTGCCAGCAGCTTGTTAGATAGCGGGAGCACAGATACGCAGTATTTT
CASSLLDSGSTDTQYF
>few|TRBJ2-7|15|TRBV7-9|TRBD2
TGTGCCAGCAGCTCCACTAGCGGGGGTACCTACGAGCAGTACTTC
CASSSTSGGTYEQYF
>once|TRBJ2-1|16|TRBV14|-
TGTGCCAGCAGCCAAGGGGCTGGGGGGATGTACAATGAGCAGTTCTTC
CASSQGAGGMYNEQFF
>-|TRBJ2-1|16|TRBV6-2/TRBV6-3|-
TGTGCCAGCAGTTTTTTAGCGGACCACTTGGACAATGAGCAGTTCTTC
CASSFLADHLDNEQFF
>-|TRBJ2-1|16|TRBV28|TRBD1
TGTGCCAGCAGTCCCACAGGGGCTCCACTCCTAAATGAGCAGTTCTTC
CASSPTGAPLLNEQFF
>-|TRBJ1-4|15|TRBV25-1|-
TGTGCCAGCAGTGAATTTGCGGGAGATAATGAAAAACTGTTTTTT
CASSEFAGDNEKLFF
>-|TRBJ2-2|16|TRBV5-4|TRBD1
TGTGCCAGCAGCTCTCGGGACAGAGGATTAACCGGGGAGCTGTTTTTT
CASSSRDRGLTGELFF
>few|TRBJ1-2|16|TRBV6-1|TRBD1
TGTGCCAGCAGTGAAGGAACAGGGGGAGGTAACTATGGCTACACCTTC
CASSEGTGGGNYGYTF
>-|TRBJ1-1|12|TRBV20-1|-
TGCAGTGCTAGTCCCGGGAACACTGAAGCTTTCTTT
CSASPGNTEAFF
>once|TRBJ2-7|13|TRBV18|-
TGTGCCAGCTCACCAATCTCTACCTACGAGCAGTACTTC
CASSPISTYEQYF
>-|TRBJ2-5|13|TRBV29-1|-
TGCAGCGTTGAAGAGGGGCTGGGAGAGACCCAGTACTTC
CSVEEGLGETQYF
>once|TRBJ2-5|15|TRBV5-1|TRBD1
TGCGCCAGCAGCTTGGCCAAGACAGGGCCGGAGACCCAGTACTTC
CASSLAKTGPETQYF
>-|TRBJ2-3|12|TRBV6-5|-
TGTGCCAGCAGTTCCAGGGGTGATACGCAGTATTTT
CASSSRGDTQYF
>-|TRBJ2-2|16|TRBV5-4|-
TGTGCCAGCAGCGGAGGAGGGGTCGGGCTCACCGGGGAGCTGTTTTTT
CASSGGGVGLTGELFF
>-|TRBJ2-3|15|TRBV5-1|-
TGCGCCAGCAGCCTGACTAGTGTTCACGTGGATACGCAGTATTTT
CASSLTSVHVDTQYF
>-|TRBJ2-7|14|TRBV25-1|-
TGTGCCAGCATATCCCCCGGGATCCTCCACGAGCAGTACTTC
CASISPGILHEQYF
>-|TRBJ2-1|16|TRBV28|TRBD2
TGTGCCAGCAATATGGGACTAGCGGGGACCTACAATGAGCAGTTCTTC
CASNMGLAGTYNEQFF
>medium-sized|TRBJ1-3|13|TRBV13|-
TGTGCCAGCAGCCTGGACACTGGAAACACCATATATTTT
CASSLDTGNTIYF
>once|TRBJ2-3|13|TRBV7-8|-
TGTGCCAGCAGCTTAGTCAACACAGATACGCAGTATTTT
CASSLVNTDTQYF
>-|TRBJ2-5|15|TRBV10-1|-
TGCGCCAGCAGTGAGGGGGCCGCAAATAGAGAGACCCAGTACTTC
CASSEGAANRETQYF
>-|TRBJ2-7|14|TRBV28|TRBD1
TGTGCCAGCACCCCGCCCAGGGGGCGAGACGAGCAGTACTTC
CASTPPRGRDEQYF
>-|TRBJ2-1|14|TRBV10-3|TRBD1
TGTGCCATCAGGGGGGACAGTTGGGGCAATGAGCAGTTCTTC
CAIRGDSWGNEQFF
>-|TRBJ2-3|15|TRBV6-5|-
TGTGCCAGCAGTCCGGGACATATTTTAGGAGATACGCAGTATTTT
CASSPGHILGDTQYF
>-|TRBJ2-2|13|TRBV7-9|TRBD1
TGTGCCAGGGGACAGGGAGACACCGGGGAGCTGTTTTTT
CARGQGDTGELFF
>-|TRBJ2-7|15|TRBV28|TRBD2
TGTGCCAGCACTATAACTAGCGGGAGCTTCTACGAGCAGTACTTC
CASTITSGSFYEQYF
>-|TRBJ1-1|17|TRBV4-1|TRBD1
TGCGCCAGCAGCCAAGTTAGGACAGGGAGAGTGAGCACTGAAGCTTTCTTT
CASSQVRTGRVSTEAFF
>-|TRBJ2-3|14|TRBV6-5|-
TGTGCCAGTAAGGGACAAACGACCGCAGATACGCAGTATTTT
CASKGQTTADTQYF
>-|TRBJ1-4|14|TRBV10-3|-
TGTGCCCTTCGCTCGAGGGTGGGAGCTGAAAAACTGTTTTTT
CALRSRVGAEKLFF
>-|TRBJ2-7|18|TRBV4-1|TRBD1
TGCGCCAGCAGCCCCGAAAGAGTGGGACAGGCCAATTCCTACGAGCAGTACTTC
CASSPERVGQANSYEQYF
>-|TRBJ2-3|15|TRBV10-3|TRBD2
TGTGCCATCAAAAGGACTAGCGGGCAGAGGGATACGCAGTATTTT
CAIKRTSGQRDTQYF
>-|TRBJ1-4|15|TRBV28|TRBD1
TGTGCCAGCAGTTCCACAGGGGCTACTAATGAAAAACTGTTTTTT
CASSSTGATNEKLFF
>-|TRBJ2-2|15|TRBV5-4|-
TGTGCCAGCAGCTTGGAGGGAGTCGGCACCGGGGAGCTGTTTTTT
CASSLEGVGTGELFF
>-|TRBJ2-1|15|TRBV2|TRBD1
TGTGCCAGCAGTGAAAGACAGGGGTGGGCCAATGAGCAGTTCTTC
CASSERQGWANEQFF
>once|TRBJ2-2|18|TRBV4-2|TRBD2
TGTGCCAGCAGCCAAGAGCTAACTAGCGGGGGGTTTGGCGGGGAGCTGTTTTTT
CASSQELTSGGFGGELFF
>-|TRBJ1-5|15|TRBV19|TRBD1
TGTGCCAGTAGGGACGGACAGGGTGGAAATCAGCCCCAGCATTTT
CASRDGQGGNQPQHF
>-|TRBJ2-5|16|TRBV7-2|-
TGTGCCAGCAGCTTAGGAATGGGAGGGGGACCCGAGACCCAGTACTTC
CASSLGMGGGPETQYF
>-|TRBJ2-1|18|TRBV10-3|TRBD2
TGTGCCATCAGTGAGTCCGGGACTAGCGGGGGTATATACAATGAGCAGTTCTTC
CAISESGTSGGIYNEQFF
>-|TRBJ1-2|16|TRBV28|-
TGTGCCAGCAGTGGGGCAGACCTCGGGCACGGATATGGCTACACCTTC
CASSGADLGHGYGYTF
>-|TRBJ2-7|15|TRBV27|TRBD2
TGTGCCAGCAACCCTAGCGGGGGGTTGCACTACGAGCAGTACTTC
CASNPSGGLHYEQYF
>-|TRBJ1-5|15|TRBV10-3|-
TGTGCCATCAGCCCGGACAGAAATAGCAATCAGCCCCAGCATTTT
CAISPDRNSNQPQHF
>-|TRBJ1-5|14|TRBV2|TRBD1
TGTGCCAGCAGGGGACAGGGGAAGGGTCAGCCCCAGCATTTT
CASRGQGKGQPQHF
>-|TRBJ2-7|12|TRBV6-5|TRBD2
TGTGCCAGCAGAGGACTAGCGGGGGAGCAGTACTTC
CASRGLAGEQYF